Given below is one T cell receptor beta chain in context. The antigen is unknown. This table comes from immunoSEQ multiplex PCR, and its TCRdb copy is limited to in-frame clones, with some not included. The table has about 220,000 clones, around nine tenths seen once; the top ten hold 1% to 1.2%. This sample is drawn from a study of cytomegalovirus exposure and HLA in healthy donors. V dropped 7 bases and J dropped 6 bases, with 10 bases sitting between them. Germline V CDR1 and CDR2: MDHEN, SYDVKM. The CDR3 spans 12 residues. General study results and limits: Most TCR sequences were seen very rarely across donors, but some public TCRs occurred in many.

Material: PBMCs. The chain employs TRBV28 and TRBJ1-5; D gene unclear. This clonotype was obtained from a woman younger than 30 in good health and CMV-seronegative. CDR3 DNA: TGTGCCAGCACCCGAGAGGGTCAGCCCCAGCATTTT. It yields the protein CASTREGQPQHF.